The 15 T cell receptor beta chains in this list originate from one sample, sequenced in a study of tumor-infiltrating lymphocytes in primary liver carcinoma. Total RNA (roughly 550 ng) served as template for TCR beta cDNA synthesis primed by a constant-region primer. Employing slightly modified ARM-PCR, three nested multiplex PCR rounds were run, and these gave rise to the TCR beta libraries. TRBV1-TRBV30 forward primers and a C-beta reverse primer were used in the first two PCR rounds, which each ran for approximately 11 cycles. TCRdb passed the multiplex PCR reads through MiXCR, listing each CDR3 protein once. The data show approximately 320,000 distinct CDR3 sequences, with 50% to 60% seen just once and about 15% held by the top ten. For blood RNA, unsorted whole blood served as the source, and germline DNA was extracted too. Sequencing was performed on peripheral blood. The source is a woman in her 30s with primary liver carcinoma and hepatitis B virus infection.

Remarks on this clonotype: It may be a read error: a sequence one base away is much more abundant. This chain links TRBV11-3 with TRBJ2-1; D is unresolved. The CDR3 totals 15 residues. The ends were cut back, 7 bases at V and 3 bases at J, with 16 bases in the middle. Germline CDR1 is SGHNT and CDR2 is YENEEA. The CDR3 reads CASNQRRTLYNEQFF. As DNA, the CDR3 is TGTGCCAGCAACCAAAGGCGCACCCTCTACAATGAGCAGTTCTTC.

This clonotype was seen a few times. The gene calls are TRBV6-6 and TRBJ1-6, with 9 positions matching TRBD1. The CDR3 consists of 16 residues. Germline V gene sequence: CDR1 MNHNY, CDR2 SVGAGI (reference sequence). The V gene end was trimmed by 8 bases and the J gene end by 9 bases; junction bases not matched to a gene: 14. CDR3 coding DNA: TGTGCCAGCCACCCGAAGGGACAGGGAGTTATTTCACCCCTCCACTTT. Its translation is CASHPKGQGVISPLHF.

In regard to this clonotype: The CDR3 end shows no conserved phenylalanine or tryptophan, and so a read error is likely. V is TRBV5-6 and J is TRBJ2-3, with D possibly matching TRBD2 (5 bases). V lost 4 bases, J lost 6 bases, and 18 bases lay in between. Germline assignment: CDR1 SGHDT and CDR2 YYEEEE. This CDR3 region has 15 residues. This chain's CDR3 is CASSLERSLIDTQYC. The CDR3 coding sequence is TGTGCCAGCAGCCTCGAGCGGAGCCTAATCGATACGCAGTATTGT.

The V and J genes are TRBV10-2 and TRBJ2-2; 9 nucleotides agree with TRBD2. Germline assignment: CDR1 WSHSY and CDR2 SAAADI. This CDR3 is 16 amino acids long. Trimming took 4 bases from V and 5 from J; bases not matched to a gene: 8. CDR3: CASSANSGSGTGELFF. CDR3 bases: TGCGCCAGCAGTGCTAATAGCGGGAGTGGAACCGGGGAGCTGTTTTTT.

This sequence joins TRBV7-9 and TRBJ2-1; 8 bases are a match to TRBD2. Germline V gene data show CDR1 as SEHNR and CDR2 as FQNEAQ (reference sequence). CDR3 length: 15 residues. Trimming removed 3 bases from V and 3 bases from J; junction bases left unmatched: 4. CDR3 nucleotides: TGTGCCAGCAGCTTCGGTAGCGGGGTCTACAATGAGCAGTTCTTC. This encodes CASSFGSGVYNEQFF.

The sample holds a few counts of this clonotype. The chain combines TRBV6-2 or TRBV6-3 with TRBJ2-5; 7 nucleotides line up with TRBD2. CDR1 and CDR2 (germline): MNHEY, SVGEGT. This CDR3 has 17 amino acids. The J segment lost 4 bases and the V segment lost 6 bases, leaving 17 bases of the junction unmatched. CDR3 bases: TGTGCCAGCAGAATGGGATCACGGGGAGGGGTAAGAGAGACCCAGTACTTC. This codes for CASRMGSRGGVRETQYF.

This clonotype was seen a single time. This may stem from a read error, because a much larger clone lies one nucleotide away. J is TRBJ2-6 and V is TRBV6-6; TRBD2 is a possible D gene (5 bases). Germline loops: CDR1 MNHNY, CDR2 SVGAGI (reference sequence). There are 16 residues in the CDR3. The CDR3 bases are TGTGCCAGCAACCTCCGGGGTCGCTCTGGGTCCAACGTCCTGACTTTC. As protein: CASNLRGRSGSNVLTF.

This clonotype was detected ten times or more. V gene TRBV12-3 or TRBV12-4 combines with J gene TRBJ2-4, with a tentative D call TRBD2 (6 bases). Trimming pared 6 bases from V and 6 bases from J, leaving 18 bases between. The CDR3 has 15 amino acids. The CDR3 DNA is TGTGCCAGCAGCCCGGGACTCCAACCCGGAAACATTCAGTACTTC. Its protein is CASSPGLQPGNIQYF.

The rearrangement links TRBV5-6 to TRBJ2-7; possible D gene TRBD2, 5 bases. CDR3 length: 15 amino acids. V was cut by 10 bases and J by 7 bases, with 27 bases left in between. Germline V lookup: CDR1 SGHDT, CDR2 YYEEEE. CDR3 in amino acids: CAGKISPRGDYEQYF. The CDR3 DNA reads as TGTGCCGGCAAAATTTCCCCCCGGGGAGACTATGAGCAGTACTTC.

This clonotype was seen ten or more times. Written as DNA, the CDR3 is TGTGCCAGCAGCCAAACTTCTTACAGGGTGATGGCTGGGGCCAACGTCCTGACTTTC. Translating it yields CASSQTSYRVMAGANVLTF. This rearrangement joins TRBV4-2 to TRBJ2-6; TRBD1 might be the D (6 bases). The CDR3 is 19 residues long. Germline-derived CDR1 and CDR2 are LGHNA and YNFKEQ. The V gene lost 2 bases and the J gene lost 2 bases, with 19 bases spanning the gap.

To note about this clonotype: This may be a read error, as it is one base from a much larger clone. This chain links TRBV12-3 or TRBV12-4 with TRBJ2-5; no clear D. The length of the CDR3 is 11 residues. V lost 9 bases and J lost 5, with 10 bases in between. This CDR3 is CASTVRETQYF. The CDR3 DNA reads TGTGCCAGTACCGTTAGGGAGACCCAGTACTTC.

On this clonotype itself: This CDR3 fails to terminate in the conserved phenylalanine or tryptophan, so it likely reflects a read error. CDR3 in amino acids: CASSLEQGEQYL. CDR3 sequence (DNA): TGTGCCAGCAGTTTAGAGCAGGGCGAGCAGTACTTA. The chain links TRBV11-2 to TRBJ2-7; D may be TRBD1 (5 bases). There are 12 residues in the CDR3. CDR1 is SGHAT and CDR2 is FQNNGV in the germline V gene.

On this clonotype: The conserved closing phenylalanine or tryptophan is absent in this CDR3, likely reflecting a read error. CDR3: CANSFLAEQFL. CDR3 sequence (DNA): TGTGCCAACAGCTTCCTAGCGGAGCAGTTCCTC. The rearrangement joins TRBV7-9 to TRBJ2-1; D possibly corresponds to TRBD2 (6 bases). In germline, CDR1 is SEHNR, CDR2 FQNEAQ (reference sequence). CDR3 length: 11 amino acids.

This chain joins TRBV6-1 and TRBJ1-1, with D possibly being TRBD1 (5 bases). The CDR3 extends over 14 amino acids. Germline lookup yields CDR1 MNHNS and CDR2 SASEGT. V lost 6 bases and J 3 bases, leaving 14 bases between the germline ends. CDR3 bases: TGTGCCAGCAGCGCCCGGGTAGGGGACACTGAAGCTTTCTTT. This codes for CASSARVGDTEAFF.

This chain links TRBV7-9 with TRBJ2-1; D not resolved. The CDR3 consists of 13 residues. Germline V lookup: CDR1 SEHNR, CDR2 FQNEAQ (reference sequence). Between the trimmed V and J ends, which lost 5 bases and 7 bases, there was a span of 12 bases. The CDR3 sequence: CASSPWGRNEQFF. CDR3 nucleotide sequence: TGTGCCAGCAGCCCGTGGGGAAGAAATGAGCAGTTCTTC.